This T cell receptor beta chain was sequenced in a study of T cells in Graves' hyperthyroidism and ophthalmopathy. General observations from the study: Stable hyperthyroidism was told apart from ophthalmopathy by a model built on 13 V-J features.

This clonotype was seen a handful of times. Its specificity is not known. Germline assignment: CDR1 MNHNS and CDR2 SASEGT. The length of the CDR3 is 14 residues. Trimming pared 5 bases from V and 1 base from J, leaving 11 bases between. What was amplified from RNA transcripts were TCR beta CDR3 regions. First-round RT-PCR of the TCR CDR3 relied on the HTBI primer set. TCRdb re-called the multiplex PCR reads through MiXCR, storing one row per CDR3 protein. The sample comprises some 460,000 distinct CDR3 sequences, 15% to 18% of which are singletons, and about 7.7% rests with the top ten. This clonotype originated in a woman between 18 and 29 years old with Graves' hyperthyroidism. The sequenced material came from blood. The chain employs TRBV6-1 and TRBJ2-5; D may be TRBD1 (5 bases). This CDR3 reads CASSPLDSQETQYF. The CDR3 DNA reads TGTGCCAGCAGTCCCCTAGACAGCCAAGAGACCCAGTACTTC.